Below are 26 T cell receptor beta chains sequenced from a single sample in a study of beta chain features in type 1 diabetes (dated by TCRdb to the late 2010s). Their recognized antigens are unknown. Preparation of the library involved the immunoSEQ multiplex PCR assay. The entire amount of isolated RNA was reverse transcribed using the High Capacity cDNA Reverse Transcription Kit, so the sequenced TCRB transcripts were expressed ones. TCRdb retrieved this table from immuneACCESS and kept in-frame rearrangements only. Not all clones are present; in checked studies, unresolved V genes account for under half, and no reason is known for the remainder. This sample is represented by 95,000 to 110,000 clones; under 30% of them were singletons. Approximately 0.5% of the sample comes from the top ten. The full study reports these points: Type 1 diabetes patients showed a moderate but significant shortening of TCRB CDR3 length in all four CD4+ subsets.

Sequencing was carried out using central memory CD4+ T cells from blood. Receptor source: a young woman with type 1 diabetes.

This clone was detected only a few times. Other DNA sequences in the sample encode the same CDR3. The V and J genes are TRBV15 and TRBJ2-1; 11 nucleotides agree with TRBD2. The trim removed 5 bases at V and 1 base at J, leaving 1 base unmatched. This CDR3 is built from 15 residues. The germline V gene encodes CDR1 LNHNV and CDR2 YYDKDF (reference sequence). CDR3 residues: CATSRTSGSYNEQFF. Written as DNA, the CDR3 is TGTGCCACCAGCCGGACTAGCGGGTCCTACAATGAGCAGTTCTTC.

V gene TRBV5-4 combines with J gene TRBJ1-3; D remains unclear. Trimming took off 7 bases at V and 0 bases at J, with 11 bases between the two ends. Germline CDR1 SGHNT, CDR2 YYREEE (reference sequence). This CDR3 contains 14 residues. CDR3 amino acids: CASLGSNSGNTIYF. CDR3 coding DNA: TGTGCCAGCCTCGGGTCCAACTCTGGAAACACCATATATTTT. Using reference TRBV5-4 and TRBJ1-3 for the parts outside the CDR3, the full variable domain is ETGVTQSPTHLIKTRGQQVTLRCSSQSGHNTVSWYQQALGQGPQFIFQYYREEENGRGNFPPRFSGLQFPNYSSELNVNALELDDSALYLCASLGSNSGNTIYFGEGSWLTVV.

The chain recombines TRBV18 with TRBJ2-7; D possibly corresponds to TRBD2 (5 bases). Trimming took off 3 bases at V and 6 bases at J, with 15 bases between the two ends. Germline loops: CDR1 KGHSH, CDR2 LQKENI. The CDR3 has 14 residues. In DNA form, the CDR3 reads TGTGCCAGCTCACCGAACTCGAGGGCGGGCGAGCAGTACGTC. Protein: CASSPNSRAGEQYV.

J is TRBJ2-3 and V is TRBV7-6, with a weak D call TRBD2 (6 bases). V was clipped by 4 bases and J by 2 bases, with 16 bases between them. CDR1 is SGHVS and CDR2 is FNYEAQ in the germline V gene. The CDR3 loop spans 16 amino acids. Here the CDR3 DNA reads TGTGCCAGCAGCTGGCGGGGTAGTGGGGCCACAGATACGCAGTATTTT. The encoded protein is CASSWRGSGATDTQYF.

The rearrangement joins TRBV29-1 to TRBJ2-1, with 13 bases fitting TRBD2. Germline assignment: CDR1 SQVTM and CDR2 ANQGSEA. V was pared by 7 bases and J by 5 bases, with 8 bases of the junction left unmatched. The length of the CDR3 is 15 residues. CDR3: CSATPGLAGNNEQFF. The DNA of the CDR3 is TGCAGCGCCACCCCGGGACTAGCGGGAAACAATGAGCAGTTCTTC.

V usage is TRBV6-6 and J usage is TRBJ1-1; maybe TRBD1 (5 bases). The germline gives CDR1 MNHNY, CDR2 SVGAGI (reference sequence). V dropped 2 bases and J dropped 4 bases, with 14 bases sitting between them. There are 15 residues in the CDR3. This CDR3 reads CASSYRAGGGTEAFF. The CDR3 DNA is TGTGCCAGCAGTTACCGTGCAGGCGGGGGCACTGAAGCTTTCTTT.

This clone has a handful of counts. The chain recombines TRBV19 with TRBJ1-2; D may be TRBD1 (6 bases). There are 14 residues in the CDR3. CDR1 is LNHDA and CDR2 is SQIVND in the germline V gene (reference sequence). V was trimmed by 6 bases and J by 0 bases, leaving 11 bases between them. This chain's CDR3 is CASSRPGANYGYTF. DNA for the CDR3: TGTGCCAGTAGCCGCCCAGGGGCTAACTATGGCTACACCTTC.

This clone showed up just a few times. The junction and the germline gene differ at one end; a read error may be behind it. The chain carries TRBV7-9 and TRBJ2-3, with 8 nucleotides matching TRBD1. The germline CDR1 and CDR2 sequences are SEHNR and FQNEAQ (reference sequence). CDR3 length: 12 residues. CDR3 protein: CATSPQGGTQYF. CDR3 sequence (DNA): TGTGCCACCAGCCCACAGGGGGGTACGCAGTATTTT.

This clone was seen only a few times. V is TRBV6-6 and J is TRBJ2-3; possibly TRBD2 for D (5 bases). CDR1 and CDR2 (germline): MNHNY, SVGAGI (reference sequence). Trimming cost V 7 bases and J 3 bases, with 20 bases left between them. This CDR3 has 16 residues. In DNA form, the CDR3 reads TGTGCCAGCATCCAAAGGGAGAGTAGGAGAACAGATACGCAGTATTTT. Amino acids: CASIQRESRRTDTQYF.

This clone was counted only a few times. J is TRBJ2-1 and V is TRBV10-3; 11 bases map to TRBD2. CDR1 and CDR2 (germline): ENHRY, SYGVKD. V was pared by 3 bases and J by 3 bases, with 4 bases of the junction left unmatched. The CDR3 extends over 16 amino acids. The CDR3 reads CAISELAGEGYNEQFF. The CDR3, as DNA: TGTGCCATCAGTGAACTAGCGGGAGAGGGCTACAATGAGCAGTTCTTC.

In this sample, this clone turned up a few times. The chain recombines TRBV6-5 with TRBJ2-7; 8 nucleotides line up with TRBD1. CDR3 size: 14 residues. V lost 6 bases and J lost 0; bases outside the gene matches: 4. Germline CDR1 and CDR2: MNHEY and SVGAGI. The CDR3 DNA is TGTGCCAGCAGAGAAACAGGGGGCTCCTACGAGCAGTACGTC. It yields the protein CASRETGGSYEQYV.

The chain employs TRBV11-2 and TRBJ2-3; 7 bases match TRBD2. The germline CDR1 and CDR2 sequences are SGHAT and FQNNGV. The ends lost 1 base at V and 3 bases at J; junction bases unmatched: 7. The CDR3 covers 16 residues. The CDR3 loop is CASSLAAASGTDTQYF. CDR3 in DNA: TGTGCCAGCAGCTTAGCGGCAGCTAGCGGAACAGATACGCAGTATTTT.

There are a few counts of this clone. V gene TRBV12-5 combines with J gene TRBJ1-1; TRBD1 agrees at 9 bases. CDR3 length: 12 residues. The V gene end was trimmed by 6 bases and the J gene end by 10 bases; junction bases not matched to a gene: 6. CDR1 is LGHNT, CDR2 FRNRAP, per germline. The CDR3 nucleotides are TGTGCTAGTGGCCTTTACAGGGGGCGAGCTTTCTTT. This gives the protein CASGLYRGRAFF.

The CDR3 protein is CASSAIGSYGYTF. The CDR3 DNA reads as TGCGCCAGCAGCGCGATCGGGTCATATGGCTACACCTTC. V is TRBV10-1 and J is TRBJ1-2; no clear D gene. V lost 6 bases, J lost 5 bases, and 13 bases lay in between. Per the germline V gene, CDR1 is WNHNN and CDR2 is SYGVQD (reference sequence). CDR3 length equals 13 residues.

This clone has only a few counts. CDR3 sequence: CASSLSAGENTEAFF. Here the CDR3 DNA reads TGTGCCAGCAGCTTGTCTGCAGGGGAAAACACTGAAGCTTTCTTT. The chain couples TRBV5-5 to TRBJ1-1; D is perhaps TRBD1 (6 bases). The germline V gene has CDR1 SGHKS and CDR2 YYEKEE (reference sequence). The germline V and J ends were trimmed by 1 base and 2 bases, with 12 bases remaining between them. The CDR3 totals 15 residues.

This clone was seen ten or more times. This chain uses TRBV29-1 with TRBJ1-2; possible D gene TRBD1, 5 bases. In germline, CDR1 is SQVTM, CDR2 ANQGSEA. The CDR3 consists of 10 residues. V dropped 6 bases and J dropped 8 bases, with 10 bases sitting between them. CDR3 nucleotides: TGCAGCGTCCTGGGGGGGGGCTACACCTTC. The encoded protein is CSVLGGGYTF. The variable domain in full, with the rest retrieved from reference TRBV29-1 and TRBJ1-2, is SAVISQKPSRDICQRGTSLTIQCQVDSQVTMMFWYRQQPGQSLTLIATANQGSEATYESGFVIDKFPISRPNLTFSTLTVSNMSPEDSSIYLCSVLGGGYTFGSGTRLTVV.

This sequence joins TRBV6-6 and TRBJ1-1; 10 bases map to TRBD1. The CDR3 has 15 amino acids. The ends lost 5 bases at V and 4 bases at J; junction bases unmatched: 7. Germline CDR1 reads MNHNY; CDR2 reads SVGAGI (reference sequence). The CDR3 DNA sequence: TGTGCCAGCAGTACGGGACAGGGGTATTCCACTGAAGCTTTCTTT. Its protein is CASSTGQGYSTEAFF.

This clone was picked up a small number of times. The CDR3, as DNA: TGTGCCAGCAGTTGGGCTAGCGCCCGCACAGATACGCAGTATTTT. This encodes CASSWASARTDTQYF. The chain couples TRBV27 to TRBJ2-3, with D perhaps matching TRBD2 (6 bases). The CDR3 length is 15 residues. V lost 4 bases, J lost 1 base, and 12 bases lay in between. Germline V CDR1 and CDR2: MNHEY, SMNVEV (reference sequence).

The rearrangement joins TRBV11-3 to TRBJ1-1; tentatively, D is TRBD1 (5 bases). Germline CDR1 reads SGHNT; CDR2 reads YENEEA. The CDR3 covers 14 residues. Between the trimmed V and J ends, which lost 5 bases and 2 bases, there was a span of 12 bases. The CDR3 bases are TGTGCCAGCAGCCAAGGACACCTCAACACTGAAGCTTTCTTT. Translated, it gives CASSQGHLNTEAFF. The full variable domain, completed using reference TRBV11-3 and TRBJ1-1, is EAGVVQSPRYKIIEKKQPVAFWCNPISGHNTLYWYLQNLGQGPELLIRYENEEAVDDSQLPKDRFSAERLKGVDSTLKIQPAELGDSAVYLCASSQGHLNTEAFFGQGTRLTVV.

This CDR3 is CASSYENSNQPQHF. The CDR3 coding sequence is TGTGCCAGCAGTTACGAGAATAGCAATCAGCCCCAGCATTTT. The rearrangement uses TRBV6-6 and TRBJ1-5; the D is unclear. The CDR3 consists of 14 residues. V lost 2 bases, J lost 0 bases, and 5 bases lay in between. Per germline, CDR1 MNHNY and CDR2 SVGAGI (reference sequence).

This clone was seen at least ten times. V is TRBV2 and J is TRBJ2-4; D uncertain. Germline V gene data show CDR1 as SNHLY and CDR2 as FYNNEI. This CDR3 spans 12 amino acids. Trimming left V 5 bases short and J 7 bases short, with 9 bases between. Written as DNA, the CDR3 is TGTGCCAGCAGTCCCGTGAGTAACATTCAGTACTTC. This gives the protein CASSPVSNIQYF.

The rearrangement uses TRBV28 and TRBJ2-2; weak D call: TRBD2 (5 bases). Trimming shortened V by 7 bases and J by 8 bases, and 23 bases separated the two germline ends. The CDR3 runs to 16 residues. The germline V gene has CDR1 MDHEN and CDR2 SYDVKM. As DNA, the CDR3 is TGTGCCAGCACTAACCTGAGGGATCCGAGTGGGGGGGAGCTGTTTTTT. It is translated as CASTNLRDPSGGELFF. The whole variable domain, remainder taken from reference TRBV28 and TRBJ2-2, is DVKVTQSSRYLVKRTGEKVFLECVQDMDHENMFWYRQDPGLGLRLIYFSYDVKMKEKGDIPEGYSVSREKKERFSLILESASTNQTSMYLCASTNLRDPSGGELFFGEGSRLTVL.

Note on this clone: This specimen includes other DNA sequences encoding the same CDR3. The rearrangement uses TRBV27 and TRBJ2-5; D uncertain. The CDR3 covers 13 residues. The germline V and J ends were trimmed by 2 bases and 0 bases, with 4 bases remaining between them. Germline assignment: CDR1 MNHEY and CDR2 SMNVEV (reference sequence). CDR3 bases: TGTGCCAGCAGTTTAGCGTACCAAGAGACCCAGTACTTC. The encoded protein is CASSLAYQETQYF.

This clone was counted a few times. The gene calls are TRBV5-4 and TRBJ2-5, with 7 positions matching TRBD2. V shed 4 bases, J shed 4 bases, and the junction held 4 bases outside the gene matches. From germline, CDR1 is SGHNT and CDR2 YYREEE (reference sequence). CDR3 length: 13 residues. The CDR3 coding sequence is TGTGCCAGCAGCCCTTGGGGGGGAGAGACCCAGTACTTC. As protein: CASSPWGGETQYF.

V gene TRBV5-1 combines with J gene TRBJ2-3; D may be TRBD2 (6 bases). Trimming shortened V by 0 bases and J by 4 bases, and 12 bases separated the two germline ends. The germline gives CDR1 SGHRS, CDR2 YFSETQ. The CDR3 contains 15 residues. DNA for the CDR3: TGCGCCAGCAGCTTGGCCGGGAGTCCCTCAGATACGCAGTATTTT. This codes for CASSLAGSPSDTQYF.

This clone showed up just a few times. The CDR3 DNA is TGTGCCAGCAGCCTATTTCAAGAGACCCAGTACTTC. Translation: CASSLFQETQYF. This chain uses TRBV2 with TRBJ2-5; unclear D gene. This CDR3 region has 12 residues. From germline, CDR1 is SNHLY and CDR2 FYNNEI. V was pared by 6 bases and J by 2 bases, with 7 bases between. The variable domain in full, with the rest retrieved from reference TRBV2 and TRBJ2-5, is EPEVTQTPSHQVTQMGQEVILRCVPISNHLYFYWYRQILGQKVEFLVSFYNNEISEKSEIFDDQFSVERPDGSNFTLKIRSTKLEDSAMYFCASSLFQETQYFGPGTRLLVL.